The T cell receptor (beta chain) described here comes from a study of blood T cell repertoires in COVID-19. Looking at the study overall: T cells, B-cell-depleted T cells, or PBMCs provided the cDNA or gDNA that served as material.

The CDR3 spans 15 residues. From germline, CDR1 is LNHNV and CDR2 YYDKDF (reference sequence). The J segment lost 0 bases and the V segment lost 3 bases, leaving 3 bases of the junction unmatched. In the original processing: Amplification of reference gene primers provided the estimated nucleated cell counts. The assay was immunoSEQ multiplex PCR, and TCRdb's table has in-frame clones only and misses some. V, J and clone size reflect that table, while D and trimming were determined from the DNA. In the table there are about 180,000 clones, over 70% of which are singletons. Assignments of participants to cohorts depended upon their own reported clinical history.

The sample comprised PBMCs or T cells enriched from blood (not recorded which). This receptor was identified in a man aged 55 to 70 who had been exposed to COVID-19. The gene calls are TRBV15 and TRBJ2-3; 7 nucleotides align to TRBD1. The CDR3 nucleotides are TGTGCCACCAGCAGCGACAGGGCTAGCACAGATACGCAGTATTTT. It translates to CATSSDRASTDTQYF.